Below, 17 T cell receptor beta chains from the same sample are listed, as sequenced in a study of OX40 agonist ivuxolimab in advanced cancers. Sequencing was performed with immunoSEQ multiplex PCR; in TCRdb, only in-frame clones are kept and a portion is missing. The sample has about 75,000 clones, around nine tenths seen once. This material consisted of CD4+ or CD8+ T cells sorted from blood, taken in a trial of the OX40 agonist ivuxolimab. The origin of the receptors is an adult with an advanced solid tumor such as melanoma, head and neck, liver or kidney cancer.

The chain uses TRBV6-1 and TRBJ2-1, with 7 bases matching TRBD1. CDR1 is MNHNS and CDR2 is SASEGT in the germline V gene. The J segment lost 7 bases and the V segment lost 3 bases, leaving 15 bases of the junction unmatched. The CDR3 consists of 17 residues. The CDR3 here is CASSDSPYRGPRNEQFF. As DNA, the CDR3 is TGTGCCAGCAGTGATTCCCCCTACAGGGGCCCAAGGAATGAGCAGTTCTTC.

J is TRBJ2-7 and V is TRBV6-5; 10 positions match TRBD1. CDR1 is MNHEY and CDR2 is SVGAGI in the germline V gene. The CDR3 loop spans 14 amino acids. V shed 4 bases, J shed 7 bases, and the junction held 7 bases outside the gene matches. Here the CDR3 reads CASSFRDRGGEQYF. CDR3 bases: TGTGCCAGCAGTTTCCGGGACAGGGGTGGAGAGCAGTACTTC.

The chain combines TRBV6-6 with TRBJ1-6; 7 bases match TRBD1. The V and J ends lost 4 bases and 5 bases, in that order; junction bases with no gene match: 2. Germline assignment: CDR1 MNHNY and CDR2 SVGAGI (reference sequence). This CDR3 contains 14 residues. In DNA form, the CDR3 reads TGTGCCAGCAGTTCCGGGACAGATAATTCACCCCTCCACTTT. This gives the protein CASSSGTDNSPLHF.

The gene calls are TRBV18 and TRBJ1-2; D remains ambiguous. This CDR3 is 17 amino acids long. V lost 6 bases, J lost 5 bases, and 25 bases lay in between. Germline V gene lookup returns CDR1 KGHSH and CDR2 LQKENI. The CDR3 bases are TGTGCCAGCTCCCCGACGACCCCGACCGAGGCGACTTATGGCTACACCTTC. Its translation: CASSPTTPTEATYGYTF.

J is TRBJ2-2 and V is TRBV19; the D gene is possibly TRBD2 (5 bases). Germline assignment: CDR1 LNHDA and CDR2 SQIVND (reference sequence). This CDR3 has 19 amino acids. Trimming removed 6 bases at V and 4 bases at J, with 27 bases between. Written as DNA, the CDR3 is TGTGCCAGTAGAAGTTCCTTAGGACTTGCACAGCGTTTCACCGGGGAGCTGTTTTTT. It yields the protein CASRSSLGLAQRFTGELFF. Full variable domain (missing parts from reference TRBV19 and TRBJ2-2): DGGITQSPKYLFRKEGQNVTLSCEQNLNHDAMYWYRQDPGQGLRLIYYSQIVNDFQKGDIAEGYSVSREKKESFPLTVTSAQKNPTAFYLCASRSSLGLAQRFTGELFFGEGSRLTVL.

The V and J genes are TRBV5-6 and TRBJ2-1; 8 bases agree with TRBD2. The germline V gene has CDR1 SGHDT and CDR2 YYEEEE. The CDR3 runs to 16 residues. V trimming: 0 bases; J trimming: 5 bases; junction bases outside the gene matches: 7. CDR3 nucleotide sequence: TGTGCCAGCAGCTTGGCCCCGGGGGGGCCTAACAATGAGCAGTTCTTC. Translated, it gives CASSLAPGGPNNEQFF.

The chain combines TRBV27 with TRBJ1-5; D unclear. Trimming shortened V by 1 base and J by 8 bases, and 6 bases separated the two germline ends. Germline V gene sequence: CDR1 MNHEY, CDR2 SMNVEV (reference sequence). The CDR3 runs 12 residues. The CDR3 loop reads CASSLCIKPQHF. The CDR3 nucleotides are TGTGCCAGCAGTTTATGCATAAAGCCCCAGCATTTT.

The CDR3 DNA reads as TGTGCCAGCAGCGAAGACTGGGGGGGGGATACGCAGTATTTT. It yields the protein CASSEDWGGDTQYF. The chain recombines TRBV7-9 with TRBJ2-3; 7 bases match TRBD2. The CDR3 is made up of 14 amino acids. In germline, CDR1 is SEHNR, CDR2 FQNEAQ (reference sequence). With V trimmed by 5 bases and J by 6 bases, 8 bases remained unmatched.

This chain links TRBV5-1 with TRBJ2-1, with 10 bases fitting TRBD2. The CDR3 has 16 amino acids. The V and J ends lost 1 base and 8 bases, in that order; junction bases with no gene match: 9. From germline, CDR1 is SGHRS and CDR2 YFSETQ. The CDR3 protein is CASSLLGLAGGDEQFF. For the CDR3, the DNA is TGCGCCAGCAGCTTGTTGGGTTTAGCGGGGGGAGATGAGCAGTTCTTC.

This clone has only one observation. This chain uses TRBV27 with TRBJ2-5; D gene uncertain. CDR1 is MNHEY and CDR2 is SMNVEV in the germline V gene (reference sequence). The germline V and J ends were trimmed by 3 bases and 4 bases, with 9 bases remaining between them. The CDR3 covers 13 residues. The CDR3: CASSFGLGETQYF. The CDR3 region has the DNA TGTGCCAGCAGTTTTGGGCTGGGAGAGACCCAGTACTTC.

The chain carries TRBV18 and TRBJ2-6, with D tentatively TRBD2 (7 bases). V was pared by 9 bases and J by 2 bases, with 26 bases between. Germline assignment: CDR1 KGHSH and CDR2 LQKENI. This CDR3 has 19 amino acids. The CDR3 DNA reads TGTGCCAGTTCCCCGGTGGGGGGGCGCGGTTCGGCTGGGGCCAACGTCCTGACTTTC. Its translation: CASSPVGGRGSAGANVLTF.

The chain couples TRBV6-5 to TRBJ2-5; weak D call: TRBD1 (5 bases). From germline, CDR1 is MNHEY and CDR2 SVGAGI. V was clipped by 7 bases and J by 2 bases, with 8 bases between them. The CDR3 runs to 12 residues. DNA of the CDR3: TGTGCCAGCAAGGGGCGGCAAGAGACCCAGTACTTC. Translation gives CASKGRQETQYF.

The chain joins TRBV10-1 to TRBJ2-5; D is perhaps TRBD1 or TRBD2 (7 bases each). CDR3 size: 17 residues. CDR1 is WNHNN and CDR2 is SYGVQD in the germline V gene (reference sequence). V lost 2 bases, J lost 5 bases, and 21 bases lay in between. The CDR3 bases are TGCGCCAGCAGTGAGACCGTCGGGACTACCAGGGGGGAGACCCAGTACTTC. Protein: CASSETVGTTRGETQYF.

The CDR3 DNA sequence: TGTGCCAGCTCACCACCTAGCGTCGGCACCGGGGAGCTGTTTTTT. This gives the protein CASSPPSVGTGELFF. This chain joins TRBV18 and TRBJ2-2; possibly TRBD2 for D (5 bases). Deletions cut 0 bases from V and 4 bases from J, with 9 bases between. The CDR3 totals 15 residues. Germline loops: CDR1 KGHSH, CDR2 LQKENI.

V is TRBV9 and J is TRBJ1-5, with D maybe TRBD1 (5 bases). The V and J ends lost 5 bases and 2 bases respectively, with 11 bases between them. The CDR3 is 14 residues long. From germline, CDR1 is SGDLS and CDR2 YYNGEE. This chain's CDR3 is CASSAGTGNQPQHF. DNA for the CDR3: TGTGCCAGCAGTGCCGGGACGGGCAATCAGCCCCAGCATTTT.

V and J are TRBV5-4 and TRBJ1-2, with 7 bases lining up with TRBD1. V was clipped by 3 bases and J by 2 bases; unmatched bases: 7. This CDR3 has 15 amino acids. CDR1 and CDR2 from the germline V gene are SGHNT and YYREEE (reference sequence). CDR3 region: CASSSGTDLNYGYTF. The CDR3, as DNA: TGTGCCAGCAGCTCCGGGACAGACCTAAACTATGGCTACACCTTC.

In the case of this clone: A read error may account for a junction end that differs from germline. This sequence joins TRBV28 and TRBJ2-4; TRBD1 agrees at 7 bases. The CDR3 sequence is 12 residues long. Looked up from germline, CDR1 is MDHEN and CDR2 is SYDVKM. This chain's CDR3 is CASSSAGGNEDF. For the CDR3, the DNA is TGTGCCAGCAGTTCCGCAGGGGGAAACGAGGACTTC.